The 9 T cell receptor beta chains presented below share a single source sample, sequenced in a study of regulatory T cells in long-lasting Graves disease. HTBI primers from iRepertoire and Arm-PCR of CDR3 regions yielded the TCR beta libraries. Each CDR3 protein gets one entry after TCRdb re-called the multiplex PCR reads with MiXCR. The sample yields some 600,000 distinct CDR3 sequences, about 16% seen once. This sample's time point: newly diagnosed GD, antithyroid drugs for less than 3 months. PBMC RNA was the source of the TCR library. This sample was shared with a second study, whose subject was T cells in Graves' hyperthyroidism and ophthalmopathy.

This material consisted of peripheral blood mononuclear cells (PBMCs), taken at new diagnosis, from a patient treated with antithyroid drugs. Receptors originate from a man younger than 35 with Graves disease.

This clonotype was seen a few times. The chain couples TRBV28 to TRBJ2-5; possibly TRBD1 for D (6 bases). This CDR3 region has 15 residues. Looked up from germline, CDR1 is MDHEN and CDR2 is SYDVKM. Trimming shortened V by 6 bases and J by 0 bases, and 14 bases separated the two germline ends. CDR3 residues: CASRTGYLDQETQYF. CDR3 sequence (DNA): TGTGCCAGCAGAACAGGGTACCTAGACCAAGAGACCCAGTACTTC.

This clonotype was picked up many times. This chain links TRBV28 with TRBJ2-1; D might be TRBD1 (6 bases). With 6 bases removed from V and 3 bases from J, the gap between germline ends came to 21 bases. CDR1 and CDR2 from the germline V gene are MDHEN and SYDVKM. The CDR3 loop spans 17 amino acids. CDR3 residues: CASRTQGLAGRYNEQFF. CDR3 bases: TGTGCCAGCAGGACTCAGGGGCTAGCAGGACGCTACAATGAGCAGTTCTTC.

The chain combines TRBV27 with TRBJ1-1; no clear D gene. The length of the CDR3 is 15 residues. V was pared by 0 bases and J by 4 bases, with 12 bases between. Germline V gene data show CDR1 as MNHEY and CDR2 as SMNVEV (reference sequence). CDR3 in amino acids: CASSLSRRSPTEAFF. The CDR3 DNA sequence: TGTGCCAGCAGTTTATCGCGCAGAAGTCCCACTGAAGCTTTCTTT.

In its sample, this clonotype was seen many times. J is TRBJ2-1 and V is TRBV7-2; a possible D gene is TRBD2 (5 bases). Germline V gene data show CDR1 as SGHTA and CDR2 as FQGNSA. The germline V and J ends were trimmed by 6 bases and 0 bases, with 18 bases remaining between them. The CDR3 loop spans 17 amino acids. CDR3 coding DNA: TGTGCCAGCAGTTCCCCCCGCCTGAGCGGCTCCTACAATGAGCAGTTCTTC. Its translation is CASSSPRLSGSYNEQFF.

This clonotype has a count of ten or more. This chain connects TRBV12-3 or TRBV12-4 to TRBJ2-1; no firm D call. The CDR3 runs 11 residues. V gave up 3 bases and J gave up 8 bases, with 5 bases separating them. The DNA of the CDR3 is TGTGCCAGCAGTTTTTTCGATGAGCAGTTCTTC. The encoded protein is CASSFFDEQFF.

In this sample, this clonotype turned up many times. Its ends do not fully match the called genes, so a read error is possible. The chain couples TRBV5-1 to TRBJ2-1; D is possibly TRBD1 or TRBD2 (5 bases each). This CDR3 contains 14 residues. Per germline, CDR1 SGHRS and CDR2 YFSETQ. This CDR3 is CASSLRGSYNEQFF. CDR3 in DNA: TGTGCCAGCAGTTTGAGGGGATCCTACAATGAGCAGTTCTTC.

The genes are TRBV20-1 and TRBJ2-1, with 7 bases matching TRBD2. Trimming at V came to 3 bases and at J to 7 bases, leaving 9 bases not matched to a gene. Looked up from germline, CDR1 is DFQATT and CDR2 is SNEGSKA (reference sequence). The CDR3 length is 14 residues. CDR3 loop: CSARQASGYNEQFF. In DNA form, the CDR3 reads TGCAGTGCTAGGCAGGCTAGCGGATATAATGAGCAGTTCTTC.

V is TRBV20-1 and J is TRBJ2-5, with 7 nucleotides matching TRBD2. CDR1 is DFQATT and CDR2 is SNEGSKA in the germline V gene (reference sequence). The CDR3 spans 14 residues. V shed 6 bases and J 4 bases; nucleotides not matched to a gene: 11. CDR3 sequence: CSAYVSGRLETQYF. In nucleotides, the CDR3 is TGCAGTGCCTACGTTAGCGGGCGATTAGAGACCCAGTACTTC.

Many counts were recorded for this clonotype. This rearrangement joins TRBV5-1 to TRBJ2-3, with TRBD2 matching 13 bases. This CDR3 region has 17 residues. V lost 4 bases, J lost 5 bases, and 10 bases stayed unmatched. In germline, CDR1 is SGHRS, CDR2 YFSETQ. The CDR3 DNA is TGCGCCAGCAGCGTTTCCGGGACTAGCGGGACTGGAGATACGCAGTATTTT. Its protein is CASSVSGTSGTGDTQYF.